The 3 T cell receptor beta chains in this list originate from one sample, sequenced in a study of technical replicates of blood from a handful of donors. The protocol was immunoSEQ multiplex PCR, while the TCRdb copy is restricted to in-frame clones and leaves out a portion. The sample includes approximately 75,000 clones, roughly 77% of them seen just once. The sample consisted of PBMCs. The receptors come from a human donor in good health. Some clones in this sample may be carry-over from other donors' samples.

This rearrangement joins TRBV30 to TRBJ1-2; 7 bases fit TRBD1. The CDR3 has 13 residues. V trimming: 4 bases; J trimming: 0 bases; junction bases outside the gene matches: 2. From germline, CDR1 is GTSNPN and CDR2 SVGIG (reference sequence). Written as DNA, the CDR3 is TGTGCCTGGAAGACAGGGACTAACTATGGCTACACCTTC. It is translated as CAWKTGTNYGYTF. Full variable domain (rest looked up from reference TRBV30 and TRBJ1-2): SQTIHQWPATLVQPVGSPLSLECTVEGTSNPNLYWYRQAAGRGLQLLFYSVGIGQISSEVPQNLSASRPQDRQFILSSKKLLLSDSGFYLCAWKTGTNYGYTFGSGTRLTVV.

The rearrangement joins TRBV4-2 to TRBJ1-2, with a possible D match to TRBD1 (5 bases). CDR1 is LGHNA and CDR2 is YNFKEQ in the germline V gene. With 4 bases removed from V and 5 bases from J, the gap between germline ends came to 17 bases. The CDR3 has 15 amino acids. The CDR3 bases are TGTGCCAGCAGCCCTACCCAGGGAATCGGATATGGCTACACCTTC. This codes for CASSPTQGIGYGYTF.

This chain uses TRBV30 with TRBJ2-5; 8 nucleotides align to TRBD1. Germline V lookup: CDR1 GTSNPN, CDR2 SVGIG (reference sequence). Losses at the gene ends were 0 bases for V and 2 bases for J; bases not matched to a gene: 5. This CDR3 is 15 amino acids long. CDR3 nucleotides: TGTGCCTGGAGTGTGAGGGACAGGCAGCAAGAGACCCAGTACTTC. This sequence encodes CAWSVRDRQQETQYF.